This T cell receptor beta chain was identified during a study of beta chain features in type 1 diabetes listed by TCRdb under 2018. Regarding the research as a whole: No differences in mean age, gender distribution, total cell number or subset yield were found between patients and healthy donors. A total of about 110,000,000 sorted cells were examined across all samples, and a strong correlation was observed between cell number per subset and RNA yield. In the study, recently diagnosed type 1 diabetes patients and matched healthy donors were compared on the TCRB repertoires of their sorted circulating CD4+ T cell subsets. Regulatory and stem cell-like memory subsets were obtained from only 8 patients and roughly eight healthy donors, while naive and central memory subsets were obtained from all 30 or so donors. Here is what the overall study found, with its caveats: A moderate but significant shortening of TCRB CDR3 length was observed in type 1 diabetes patients in all four CD4+ subsets. At VDJ recombination sites, patients with type 1 diabetes made fewer insertions and deleted more nucleotides, a pattern implying thymic rearrangement abnormalities. The naive, central memory and regulatory TCRB repertoires appeared to resemble one another more closely among patients than among healthy donors. Shorter templates might be favored by PCR, yet because patient and control samples were amplified and corrected together, any such skew would affect both groups equally. HLA sub-analyses involved small numbers of individuals, so any influence of HLA type on TCRB rearrangement remained unresolved. Because cDNA was sequenced instead of genomic DNA, activated cells with high expression could be over-represented, although the groups did not differ in activation or CD3 levels.

Each donor gave one peripheral blood draw, averaging approximately 120 mL, which was collected into heparinised tubes. A BD FACSAria II and a panel including CD45RO, CCR7, CD25, CD127, CD95 and CD27 were used to sort naive, central memory, regulatory and stem cell-like memory CD4+ T cells. Every sorted population had a purity above 95%. PBMCs were isolated immediately by Lymphoprep density gradient centrifugation and stained directly without culture. So that batch effects would be minimized, each experiment stained and sorted samples in pairs, pairing one healthy donor with one patient. In the case of this clone: The antigen this receptor binds is unknown. One base away there is no much larger clone; base qualities are not given.

All of the isolated RNA was reverse transcribed with the High Capacity cDNA Reverse Transcription Kit, so expressed TCRB transcripts were sequenced. Deep immunoSEQ sequencing was applied to naive, central memory and regulatory T cell samples, giving an average of roughly 3.6 million total reads per sample. Sorted cells were lysed in RLT buffer, and RNA was extracted using DNase-treated RNeasy Micro or Mini kits according to cell number. Each cell subset was processed separately to prevent cross-contamination, with patient and healthy donor samples processed together. TCRB sequences were amplified from cDNA with the immunoSEQ multiplex PCR, producing 87-bp fragments spanning the CDR3 region. Sequencing of the amplicons was performed on the Illumina HiSeq platform. For the original study's pipeline: Synthetic template baselines were used to correct PCR bias computationally, reads within Hamming distance 2 were collapsed, and singletons that could not be merged were discarded. Reads were aligned against IMGT to assign V, D and J genes, CDR3 length and insertions or deletions at six rearrangement sites. Clonotype counts were normalized to sorted cell number within each subset before computing true diversity and Gini coefficients with the tcR R package. Repertoire sharing was quantified using the overlap coefficient calculated on TCRB nucleotide sequences. TCRdb took over this immuneACCESS table, retaining in-frame rearrangements with V and J assigned. Such tables are incomplete; in checked studies, under half of the missing clones stem from an unresolved V gene, and the remainder is unexplained. V, J and clone size were drawn from that table, and D and trimming were deduced from the DNA. The sample table records about 140,000 clones; around a tenth of these occur just once. In total, the top ten clones hold about 0.6% of the sample.

Its CDR3 holds 15 amino acids, cysteine through phenylalanine. Of all the DNA, just the CDR3 is kept, 45 bases in frame from base 1. Based on the germline V gene, the CDR1 and CDR2 sequences are SGHRS and YFSETQ. Trimming takes 3 bases from V and 8 bases from J, and the germline ends sit 17 bases apart. This TCR derives from a woman between 40 and 55 years old in good health. The sequence joins TRBV5-1 to TRBJ1-4; no D gene is confidently identified. The sequenced sample consisted of central memory CD4+ T cells from blood. The DNA sequence reads TGCGCCAGCAGCTCTTCACGCGGAGAGGGCGAAAAACTGTTTTTT. The translation is CASSSSRGEGEKLFF.